The clone carrying this TCR beta chain was observed a handful of times. Antigen specificity is unknown. The CDR3 sequence is 11 residues long. The V end was cut by 5 bases, the J end by 9 bases, with 8 bases between. Germline V gene lookup returns CDR1 MDHEN and CDR2 SYDVKM. RNA transcripts yielded amplified TCR beta CDR3 regions. The HTBI primer set was used in a first-round RT-PCR of the TCR CDR3. TCRdb itself ran the multiplex PCR reads through MiXCR, one entry per CDR3 protein. The repertoire holds 500,000 to 750,000 distinct CDR3 sequences, with approximately 15% as singletons. The sample originates from a study of T cells in Graves' hyperthyroidism and ophthalmopathy. Points from the study as a whole: Most thyroid clonotypes expanded above 0.001 were also detected in blood.

V and J are TRBV28 and TRBJ1-5, with unresolved D. Sequenced material: blood. The sequence derives from a young woman with Graves' ophthalmopathy. CDR3 residues: CASSTQRPQHF. The CDR3, as DNA: TGTGCCAGCAGTACCCAGCGGCCCCAGCATTTT.